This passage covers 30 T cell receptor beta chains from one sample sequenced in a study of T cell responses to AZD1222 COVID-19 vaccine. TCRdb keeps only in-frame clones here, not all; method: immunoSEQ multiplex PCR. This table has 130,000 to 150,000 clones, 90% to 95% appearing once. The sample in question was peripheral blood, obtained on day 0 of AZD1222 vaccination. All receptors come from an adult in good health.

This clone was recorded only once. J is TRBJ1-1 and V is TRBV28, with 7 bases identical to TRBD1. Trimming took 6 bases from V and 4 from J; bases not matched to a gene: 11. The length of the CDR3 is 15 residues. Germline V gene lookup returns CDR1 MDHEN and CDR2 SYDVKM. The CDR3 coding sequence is TGTGCCAGCAGGCAGCCAACAGGGGAGTCCACTGAAGCTTTCTTT. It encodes CASRQPTGESTEAFF.

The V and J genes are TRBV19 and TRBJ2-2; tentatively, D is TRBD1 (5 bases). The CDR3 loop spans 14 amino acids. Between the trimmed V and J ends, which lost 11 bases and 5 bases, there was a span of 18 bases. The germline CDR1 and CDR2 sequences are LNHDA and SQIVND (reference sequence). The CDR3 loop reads CASTRQSRTGELFF. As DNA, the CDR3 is TGTGCCTCCACCCGACAGTCCCGGACCGGGGAGCTGTTTTTT.

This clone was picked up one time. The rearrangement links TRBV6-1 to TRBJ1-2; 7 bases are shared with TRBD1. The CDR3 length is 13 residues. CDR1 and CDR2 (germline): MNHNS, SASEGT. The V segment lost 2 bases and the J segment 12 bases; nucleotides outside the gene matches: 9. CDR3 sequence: CASSELQGMGNTF. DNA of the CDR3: TGTGCCAGCAGTGAATTACAGGGGATGGGTAACACCTTC.

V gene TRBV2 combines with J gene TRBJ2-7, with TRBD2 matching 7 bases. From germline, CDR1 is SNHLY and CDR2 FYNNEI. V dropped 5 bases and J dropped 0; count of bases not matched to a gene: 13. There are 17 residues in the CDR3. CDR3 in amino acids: CASSLLRGSGNSYEQYF. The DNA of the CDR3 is TGTGCCAGCAGTCTCCTCCGGGGGAGCGGGAACTCCTACGAGCAGTACTTC.

In nucleotides, the CDR3 is TGTGCCTGGAGTGAAGGGAAAGCTGGAAACACCATATATTTT. Translating it yields CAWSEGKAGNTIYF. The rearrangement links TRBV30 to TRBJ1-3; no reliable D call. Between the trimmed V and J ends, which lost 1 base and 2 bases, there was a span of 9 bases. This CDR3 is 14 amino acids long. CDR1 and CDR2 from the germline V gene are GTSNPN and SVGIG (reference sequence).

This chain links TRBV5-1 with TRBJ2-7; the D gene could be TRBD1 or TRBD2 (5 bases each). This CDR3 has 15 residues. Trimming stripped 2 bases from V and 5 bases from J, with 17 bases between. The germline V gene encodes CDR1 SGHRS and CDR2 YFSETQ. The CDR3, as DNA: TGCGCCAGCAGCTTTCGGGCAGGGAGTATGGACGAGCAGTACTTC. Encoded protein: CASSFRAGSMDEQYF. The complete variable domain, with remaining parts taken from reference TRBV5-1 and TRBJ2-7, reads KAGVTQTPRYLIKTRGQQVTLSCSPISGHRSVSWYQQTPGQGLQFLFEYFSETQRNKGNFPGRFSGRQFSNSRSEMNVSTLELGDSALYLCASSFRAGSMDEQYFGPGTRLTVT.

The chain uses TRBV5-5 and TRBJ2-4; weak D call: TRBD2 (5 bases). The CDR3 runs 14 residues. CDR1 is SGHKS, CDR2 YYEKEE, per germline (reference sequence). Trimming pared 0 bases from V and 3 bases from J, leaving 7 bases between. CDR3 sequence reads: CASSLEGSKNIQYF. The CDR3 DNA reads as TGTGCCAGCAGCTTGGAAGGGAGCAAAAACATTCAGTACTTC. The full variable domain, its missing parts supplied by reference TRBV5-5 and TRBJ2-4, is DAGVTQSPTHLIKTRGQQVTLRCSPISGHKSVSWYQQVLGQGPQFIFQYYEKEERGRGNFPDRFSARQFPNYSSELNVNALLLGDSALYLCASSLEGSKNIQYFGAGTRLSVL.

The CDR3 bases are TGCGCCAGCAGCCAACTGGACAGGGGCGAGACCCAGTACTTC. Encoded protein: CASSQLDRGETQYF. The genes are TRBV4-1 and TRBJ2-5, with TRBD1 identical over 9 bases. Per the germline V gene, CDR1 is MGHRA and CDR2 is YSYEKL. V was pared by 2 bases and J by 5 bases, with 3 bases of the junction left unmatched. The CDR3 sequence is 14 residues long.

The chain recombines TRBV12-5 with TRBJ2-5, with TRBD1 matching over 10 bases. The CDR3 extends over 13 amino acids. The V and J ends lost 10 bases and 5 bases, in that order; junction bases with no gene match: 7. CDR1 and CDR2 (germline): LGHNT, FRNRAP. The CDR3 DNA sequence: TGTGCTACCGCCGGGACAGGGGTCGAGACCCAGTACTTC. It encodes CATAGTGVETQYF.

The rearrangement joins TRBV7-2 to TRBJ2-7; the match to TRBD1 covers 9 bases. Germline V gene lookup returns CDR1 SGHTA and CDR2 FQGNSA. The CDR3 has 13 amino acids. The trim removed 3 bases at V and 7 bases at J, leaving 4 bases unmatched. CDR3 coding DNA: TGTGCCAGCAGCTTGGACAGGGGCCGGGAGCAGTACTTC. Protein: CASSLDRGREQYF.

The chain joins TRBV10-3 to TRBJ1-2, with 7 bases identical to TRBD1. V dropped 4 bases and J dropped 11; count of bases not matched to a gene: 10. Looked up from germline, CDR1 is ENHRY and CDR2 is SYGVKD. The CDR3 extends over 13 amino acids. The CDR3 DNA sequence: TGTGCCATCAGTGGCGTAGGGGGCGCAGGGTACACCTTC. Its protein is CAISGVGGAGYTF.

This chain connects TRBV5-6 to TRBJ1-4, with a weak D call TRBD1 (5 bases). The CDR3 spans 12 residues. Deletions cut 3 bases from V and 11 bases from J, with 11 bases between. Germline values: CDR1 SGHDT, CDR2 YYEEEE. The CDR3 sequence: CASSWGQGKLFF. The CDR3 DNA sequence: TGTGCCAGCAGCTGGGGCCAGGGTAAACTGTTTTTT.

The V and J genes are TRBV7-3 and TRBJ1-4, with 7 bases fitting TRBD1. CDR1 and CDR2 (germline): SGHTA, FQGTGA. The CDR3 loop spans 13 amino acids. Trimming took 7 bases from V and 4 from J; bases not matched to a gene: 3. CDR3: CASTGTDNEKLFF. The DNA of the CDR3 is TGTGCCAGCACCGGGACAGATAATGAAAAACTGTTTTTT.

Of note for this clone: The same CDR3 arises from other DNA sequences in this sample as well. The CDR3 DNA follows: TGTGCCAGCAGCTTGGGGGGACTCCAAGAGACCCAGTACTTC. It specifies CASSLGGLQETQYF. The chain links TRBV5-4 to TRBJ2-5; perhaps TRBD2 as D (6 bases). The V end lost 0 bases, the J end lost 1 base, and 7 bases lay between the germline ends. The germline V gene encodes CDR1 SGHNT and CDR2 YYREEE (reference sequence). CDR3 length: 14 amino acids.

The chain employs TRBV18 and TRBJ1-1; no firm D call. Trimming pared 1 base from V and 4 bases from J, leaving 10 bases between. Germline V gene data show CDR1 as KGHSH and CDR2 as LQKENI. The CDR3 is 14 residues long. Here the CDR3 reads CASSPQGLGTEAFF. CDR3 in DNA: TGTGCCAGCTCACCACAGGGTCTGGGCACTGAAGCTTTCTTT. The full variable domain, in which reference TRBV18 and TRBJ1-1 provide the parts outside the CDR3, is NAGVMQNPRHLVRRRGQEARLRCSPMKGHSHVYWYRQLPEEGLKFMVYLQKENIIDESGMPKERFSAEFPKEGPSILRIQQVVRGDSAAYFCASSPQGLGTEAFFGQGTRLTVV.

The CDR3 protein is CAISEGGAAYNAYEQYF. Here the CDR3 DNA reads TGTGCCATCAGTGAGGGGGGTGCGGCGTACAACGCCTACGAGCAGTACTTC. J is TRBJ2-7 and V is TRBV10-3; the D call may be TRBD1 or TRBD2 (5 bases each). Germline V gene sequence: CDR1 ENHRY, CDR2 SYGVKD. V lost 2 bases, J lost 2 bases, and 19 bases lay in between. This CDR3 is built from 17 residues.

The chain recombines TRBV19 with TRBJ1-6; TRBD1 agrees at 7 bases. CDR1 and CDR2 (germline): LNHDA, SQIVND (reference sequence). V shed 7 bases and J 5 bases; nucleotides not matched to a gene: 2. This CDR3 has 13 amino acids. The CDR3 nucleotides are TGTGCCAGTATGGACAGGAATAATTCACCCCTCCACTTT. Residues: CASMDRNNSPLHF.

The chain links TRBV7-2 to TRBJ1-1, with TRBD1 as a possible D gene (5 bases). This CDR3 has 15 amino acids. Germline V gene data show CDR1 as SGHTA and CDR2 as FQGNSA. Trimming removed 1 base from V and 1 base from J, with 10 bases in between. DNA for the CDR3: TGTGCCAGCAGCTTAGTCGGCCAGGGGAACACTGAAGCTTTCTTT. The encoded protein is CASSLVGQGNTEAFF.

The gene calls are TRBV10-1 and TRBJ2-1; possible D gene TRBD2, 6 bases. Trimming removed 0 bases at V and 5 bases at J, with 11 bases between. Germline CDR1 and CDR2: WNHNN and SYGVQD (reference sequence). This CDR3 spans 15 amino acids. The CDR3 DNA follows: TGCGCCAGCAGTGAGTCGCTAGCGTCAAACAATGAGCAGTTCTTC. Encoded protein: CASSESLASNNEQFF.

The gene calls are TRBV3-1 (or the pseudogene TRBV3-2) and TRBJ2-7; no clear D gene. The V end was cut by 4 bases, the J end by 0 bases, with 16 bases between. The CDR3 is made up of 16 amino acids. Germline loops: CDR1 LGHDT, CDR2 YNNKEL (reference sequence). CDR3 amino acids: CASSPRCRRVSYEQYF. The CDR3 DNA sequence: TGTGCCAGCAGCCCGCGTTGTCGGCGCGTCTCCTACGAGCAGTACTTC.

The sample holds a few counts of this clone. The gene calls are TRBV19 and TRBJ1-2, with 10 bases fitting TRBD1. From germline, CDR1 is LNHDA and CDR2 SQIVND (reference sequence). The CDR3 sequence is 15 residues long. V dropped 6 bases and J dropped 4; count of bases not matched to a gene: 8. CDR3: CASSKMGQGTYGYTF. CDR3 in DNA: TGTGCCAGTAGCAAAATGGGACAGGGGACCTATGGCTACACCTTC.

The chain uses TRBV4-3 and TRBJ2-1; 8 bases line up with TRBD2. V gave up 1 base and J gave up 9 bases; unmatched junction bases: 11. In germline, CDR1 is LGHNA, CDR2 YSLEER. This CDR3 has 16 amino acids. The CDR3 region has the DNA TGCGCCAGCAGCCAAGGCTTACTAGCGGAGGGTCCTGAGCAGTTCTTC. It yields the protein CASSQGLLAEGPEQFF.

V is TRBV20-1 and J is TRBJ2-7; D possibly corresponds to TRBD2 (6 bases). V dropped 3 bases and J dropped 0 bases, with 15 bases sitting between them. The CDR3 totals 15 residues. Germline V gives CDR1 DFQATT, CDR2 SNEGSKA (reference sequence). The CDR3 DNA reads TGCAGTGCTAGTCCTCGGGGGTTGTTCTCCTACGAGCAGTACTTC. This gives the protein CSASPRGLFSYEQYF.

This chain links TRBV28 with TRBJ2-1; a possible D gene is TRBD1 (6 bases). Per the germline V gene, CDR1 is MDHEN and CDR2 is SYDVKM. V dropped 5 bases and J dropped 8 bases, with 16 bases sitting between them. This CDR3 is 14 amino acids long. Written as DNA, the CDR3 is TGTGCCAGCAGTATCGGACAGAGTAGGGATGAGCAGTTCTTC. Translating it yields CASSIGQSRDEQFF.

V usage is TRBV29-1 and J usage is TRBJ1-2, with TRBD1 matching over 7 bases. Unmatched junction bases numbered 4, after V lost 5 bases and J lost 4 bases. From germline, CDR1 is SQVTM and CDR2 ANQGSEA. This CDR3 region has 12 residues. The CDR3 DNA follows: TGCAGCGTTATGACAGGGCCCTATGGCTACACCTTC. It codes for CSVMTGPYGYTF.

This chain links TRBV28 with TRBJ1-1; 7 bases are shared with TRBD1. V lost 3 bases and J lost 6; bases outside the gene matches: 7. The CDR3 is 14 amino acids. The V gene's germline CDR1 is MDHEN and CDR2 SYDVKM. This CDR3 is CASSFPDRVPEAFF. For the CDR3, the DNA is TGTGCCAGCAGTTTCCCCGACAGGGTACCTGAAGCTTTCTTT.

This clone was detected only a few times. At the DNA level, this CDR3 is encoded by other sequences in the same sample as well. CDR3 residues: CASSPGTGDYGYTF. The DNA of the CDR3 is TGTGCCAGCTCACCTGGGACAGGGGACTATGGCTACACCTTC. V gene TRBV18 combines with J gene TRBJ1-2; 10 positions match TRBD1. The V and J ends lost 3 bases and 3 bases, in that order; junction bases with no gene match: 1. The germline V gene has CDR1 KGHSH and CDR2 LQKENI. The CDR3 covers 14 residues.

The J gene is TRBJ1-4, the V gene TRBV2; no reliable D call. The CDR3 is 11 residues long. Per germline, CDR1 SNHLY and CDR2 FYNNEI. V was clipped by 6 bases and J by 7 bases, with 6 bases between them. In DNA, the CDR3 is TGTGCCAGCAGGGAACTTGAAAAACTGTTTTTT. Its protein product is CASRELEKLFF.

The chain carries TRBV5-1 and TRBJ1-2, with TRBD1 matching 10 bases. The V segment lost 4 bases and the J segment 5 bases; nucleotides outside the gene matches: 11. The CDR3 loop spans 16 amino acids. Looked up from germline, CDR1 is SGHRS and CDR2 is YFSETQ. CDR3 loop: CASSRTGQGSGYGYTF. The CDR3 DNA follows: TGCGCCAGCAGCCGGACGGGACAGGGGAGCGGGTATGGCTACACCTTC.

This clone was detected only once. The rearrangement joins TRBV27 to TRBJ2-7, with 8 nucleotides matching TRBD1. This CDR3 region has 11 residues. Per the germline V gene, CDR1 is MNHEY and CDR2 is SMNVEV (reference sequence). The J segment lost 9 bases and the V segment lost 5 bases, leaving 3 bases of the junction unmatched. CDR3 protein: CASSPGTGQYF. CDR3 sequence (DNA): TGTGCCAGCAGTCCCGGGACAGGGCAGTACTTC.